A selection of T cell receptor beta chains follows, all from one sample in a study of T-cell reconstitution after alpha-beta-depleted transplantation in children. MiXCR, run by TCRdb on the PCR reads, gives a single entry per CDR3 protein. The table includes some 2,900 distinct CDR3 sequences, 28% detected once. Sequencing was performed on PBMCs, mostly from graft donor cells, taken 60 days after TCRalphabeta/CD19-depleted stem cell transplant. The receptor source for this set is a male patient aged 2 to 9 who had a stem cell transplant for acute myeloid leukemia, so the T cells may come from the graft donor. The CDR3 runs from the conserved cysteine through the conserved F or W. Fields, in order: CDR3 protein, CDR3 DNA, D gene, V gene, clone size, J gene. The D gene is left open where the match is weak. The listing skips clone size in some rows; elsewhere it reads once, few, many or a size class.

CTSDLGLERQSNTEAFF	TGTACCAGTGATTTAGGTTTAGAACGACAAAGCAACACTGAAGCTTTCTTT	-	TRBV24-1	-	TRBJ1-1
CSALLVGAVQETQYF	TGCAGTGCTCTACTGGTAGGCGCCGTACAAGAGACCCAGTACTTC	-	TRBV20-1	many	TRBJ2-5
CASSRGGTTDTQYF	TGTGCCAGCTCCCGGGGAGGTACTACAGATACGCAGTATTTT	-	TRBV6-4	once	TRBJ2-3
CASSPGQETQYF	TGTGCCAGCTCACCGGGGCAAGAGACCCAGTACTTC	-	TRBV18	few	TRBJ2-5
CASSSPSTRYNEQFF	TGTGCCAGCAGTTCCCCCTCGACTAGATACAATGAGCAGTTCTTC	-	TRBV12-3/TRBV12-4	-	TRBJ2-1
CASSFEGKWVTDTQYF	TGTGCCAGCAGTTTTGAGGGGAAGTGGGTCACAGATACGCAGTATTTT	-	TRBV12-3/TRBV12-4	many	TRBJ2-3
CASSLAGRDGTQYF	TGTGCCAGCAGCTTAGCCGGTCGCGACGGTACGCAGTATTTT	-	TRBV7-9	many	TRBJ2-3
CASSFGPVGGRIPYNEQIF	TGTGCCAGCAGTTTCGGGCCTGTCGGCGGGAGGATACCCTACAATGAGCAGATCTTC	TRBD2	TRBV2	-	TRBJ2-1
CASSSVQGGTGELFF	TGTGCTAGCAGCTCGGTGCAGGGTGGCACCGGGGAGCTGTTTTTT	-	TRBV7-7	once	TRBJ2-2
CSVTLGGGQPQHF	TGCAGCGTTACCTTAGGGGGGGGTCAGCCCCAGCATTTT	-	TRBV29-1	many	TRBJ1-5
CASSRDRGPYEQYF	TGTGCCAGCAGCCGAGACAGGGGGCCCTACGAGCAGTACTTC	TRBD1	TRBV7-2	many	TRBJ2-7
CASSGMGTTYGYTF	TGTGCCAGCAGTGGCATGGGGACAACCTATGGCTACACCTTC	-	TRBV2	-	TRBJ1-2
CASSFQAGTNTEAFF	TGTGCCAGCAGCTTTCAAGCCGGGACAAACACTGAAGCTTTCTTT	-	TRBV7-2	many	TRBJ1-1
CATSRDMGREKLFF	TGTGCCACCAGCAGAGATATGGGGCGTGAAAAACTGTTTTTT	-	TRBV15	few	TRBJ1-4
CASSHTSGGGDKQFF	TGTGCCAGCAGTCACACTAGCGGGGGGGGTGACAAGCAGTTCTTC	TRBD2	TRBV7-3	many	TRBJ2-1
CASSPLASYNEQFF	TGTGCCAGCAGCCCACTAGCGAGCTACAATGAGCAGTTCTTC	TRBD2	TRBV7-9	many	TRBJ2-1
CASSLGEAYEQYF	TGTGCCAGCAGTTTAGGGGAGGCCTACGAGCAGTACTTC	-	TRBV12-3/TRBV12-4	-	TRBJ2-7
CSARGGGTQYF	TGCAGTGCTAGAGGGGGGGGGACCCAGTACTTC	TRBD2	TRBV20-1	many	TRBJ2-5
CASSSISKEGAVGEAFF	TGTGCCAGCAGCTCCATCTCCAAGGAGGGGGCGGTGGGTGAAGCTTTCTTT	TRBD1	TRBV13	many	TRBJ1-1